The rows below give T cell receptor beta chains drawn from one sample of a study of OX40 agonist ivuxolimab in advanced cancers. TCRdb's copy holds only in-frame clones and misses some; the assay was immunoSEQ multiplex PCR. The sample contains under 35,000 clones, about 90% of which appear only once. Sequencing used CD4+ or CD8+ T cells sorted from blood, obtained in a trial of the OX40 agonist ivuxolimab. The receptors were sampled from an adult with an advanced solid tumor such as melanoma, head and neck, liver or kidney cancer. The conserved cysteine and the conserved F or W are not part of the CDR3 here. Not every row has a clone size; where given, it reads once, few, many or a size class.

CDR3 protein: ASSLAHRGLETQY
V gene: TRBV28
clone size: .

CDR3 protein: ASSVYQGATGELF
V gene: TRBV9
clone size: once

CDR3 protein: ASSVREGSYEQY
V gene: TRBV25-1
clone size: .

CDR3 protein: ASSYLSADNEQF
V gene: TRBV28
clone size: .

CDR3 protein: ASSQYSNQPQH
V gene: TRBV5-8
clone size: .

CDR3 protein: ASKPPGAATSYEQY
V gene: TRBV28
clone size: .

CDR3 protein: ASSELGGAREGRDDEQF
V gene: TRBV6-1
clone size: .

CDR3 protein: ASGELF
V gene: TRBV28
clone size: .

CDR3 protein: ASRPASGSSYNEQF
V gene: TRBV7-9
clone size: .

CDR3 protein: ASSDGTIYNEQF
V gene: TRBV7-9
clone size: .

CDR3 protein: ASLKEGTEAF
V gene: TRBV5-6
clone size: .

CDR3 protein: ASSWTAVTDTQY
V gene: TRBV7-8
clone size: .

CDR3 protein: ASSHLGEGKTYEQY
V gene: TRBV5-1
clone size: .

CDR3 protein: ASSQTTGTEAF
V gene: TRBV4-3
clone size: .

CDR3 protein: ASSYSYNEQF
V gene: TRBV7-9
clone size: .

CDR3 protein: AGGSHTETQY
V gene: TRBV28
clone size: .

CDR3 protein: ASTQEGGYNEQF
V gene: TRBV9
clone size: .

CDR3 protein: ASSRGPGELF
V gene: TRBV19
clone size: .

CDR3 protein: ASGQGRYEQY
V gene: TRBV7-8
clone size: .

CDR3 protein: ASSPPEGPYNEQF
V gene: TRBV7-2
clone size: .

CDR3 protein: ASSQLLGGGQTYEQY
V gene: TRBV4-2
clone size: .

CDR3 protein: ASRTGSYEQY
V gene: TRBV25-1
clone size: .

CDR3 protein: ASSFGGPTGELF
V gene: TRBV7-6
clone size: .

CDR3 protein: ASRTIAYEQY
V gene: TRBV6-5
clone size: .

CDR3 protein: ASSFDSLNTEAF
V gene: TRBV5-6
clone size: .

CDR3 protein: ASSDRGGSYNEQF
V gene: TRBV6-4
clone size: .

CDR3 protein: ASSTHFSGSGNTIY
V gene: TRBV28
clone size: .

CDR3 protein: ASSRRDHNEQF
V gene: TRBV4-1
clone size: .

CDR3 protein: ASSQEVRADYGYT
V gene: TRBV4-1
clone size: .

CDR3 protein: ASSHHRGNTIY
V gene: TRBV28
clone size: .

CDR3 protein: AISDPGQGYNEQF
V gene: TRBV10-3
clone size: .

CDR3 protein: ASSLGRVLEQY
V gene: TRBV5-6
clone size: .

CDR3 protein: ARSSGQTRPYEQY
V gene: TRBV7-5
clone size: .

CDR3 protein: ASRKGYSGNTIY
V gene: TRBV6-5
clone size: .

CDR3 protein: ASSQELAGSYEQY
V gene: TRBV4-3
clone size: .

CDR3 protein: ASSVGQNGEQY
V gene: TRBV28
clone size: .

CDR3 protein: ASSDQGGELF
V gene: TRBV6-1
clone size: once

CDR3 protein: ASFQGTNTEAF
V gene: TRBV19
clone size: .

CDR3 protein: ASSLIYGGNYGYT
V gene: TRBV11-2
clone size: .